Shown below are 19 T cell receptor beta chains from a single sample sequenced in a study of T cell repertoires in cytomegalovirus infection. No antigens are known for them. MiXCR, applied by TCRdb to the reads, yields one record per CDR3 protein. The table includes 650,000 to 850,000 distinct CDR3 sequences, 25% to 35% detected once. The sample here was cultured CD8+ T cells from PBMCs, taken from culture after CMV antigen stimulation. The receptors shown here come from a human donor in good health (CMV status not recorded). Some clones in this sample may be carry-over from other donors' samples.

This clonotype was observed a handful of times. The V and J genes are TRBV15 and TRBJ2-5; D gene unclear. Germline values: CDR1 LNHNV, CDR2 YYDKDF (reference sequence). This CDR3 is built from 14 residues. V was pared by 0 bases and J by 5 bases, with 10 bases between. CDR3 region: CATSRDSSHETQYF. CDR3 sequence (DNA): TGTGCCACCAGCAGAGATTCTTCCCATGAGACCCAGTACTTC.

In its sample, this clonotype was seen a few times. This chain connects TRBV6-5 to TRBJ1-1; no clear D. The CDR3 runs to 14 residues. Germline V lookup: CDR1 MNHEY, CDR2 SVGAGI. V lost 2 bases and J lost 0, with 7 bases in between. The CDR3 sequence: CASSYEQLNTEAFF. As DNA, the CDR3 is TGTGCCAGCAGTTACGAGCAACTGAACACTGAAGCTTTCTTT.

This clonotype has only a few counts. The V gene is TRBV27, the J gene TRBJ1-2; 8 nucleotides line up with TRBD1. V was pared by 5 bases and J by 6 bases, with 11 bases of the junction left unmatched. The CDR3 contains 15 residues. CDR1 MNHEY and CDR2 SMNVEV come from the germline V gene (reference sequence). The CDR3 here is CASSLYSGTGNGYTF. The CDR3, as DNA: TGTGCCAGCAGTCTCTATTCCGGGACAGGAAATGGCTACACCTTC.

The rearrangement links TRBV7-9 to TRBJ2-2, with a weak D call TRBD1 (5 bases). This CDR3 contains 16 residues. Trimming pared 6 bases from V and 2 bases from J, leaving 16 bases between. The germline V gene encodes CDR1 SEHNR and CDR2 FQNEAQ (reference sequence). Here the CDR3 reads CASRPSGGANTGELFF. The CDR3 nucleotides read TGTGCCAGCAGGCCCTCAGGTGGGGCCAACACCGGGGAGCTGTTTTTT.

The chain combines TRBV11-2 with TRBJ2-3; perhaps TRBD1 as D (5 bases). The CDR3 loop spans 11 amino acids. CDR1 and CDR2 from the germline V gene are SGHAT and FQNNGV. Trimming took off 5 bases at V and 10 bases at J, with 10 bases between the two ends. CDR3 in DNA: TGTGCCAGCAGCACCAGGGATGCGCAGTATTTT. Translating it yields CASSTRDAQYF.

This sequence joins TRBV7-4 and TRBJ1-1, with D possibly being TRBD1 (5 bases). There are 12 residues in the CDR3. Trimming cost V 3 bases and J 8 bases, with 10 bases left between them. Germline V gives CDR1 SGHVT, CDR2 SQSDAQ. CDR3 sequence: CASSFLAGEAFF. Here the CDR3 DNA reads TGTGCCAGCAGCTTCTTGGCAGGGGAAGCTTTCTTT.

This sequence joins TRBV28 and TRBJ2-1; 10 nucleotides align to TRBD1. This CDR3 spans 17 amino acids. Per germline, CDR1 MDHEN and CDR2 SYDVKM. Trimming removed 5 bases from V and 5 bases from J; junction bases left unmatched: 12. CDR3 protein: CASSQPPGQGFNNEQFF. For the CDR3, the DNA is TGTGCCAGCAGTCAACCCCCGGGACAGGGGTTTAACAATGAGCAGTTCTTC.

The V call is TRBV6-4, the J call TRBJ2-1, with D perhaps matching TRBD1 (6 bases). V lost 5 bases and J 5 bases, leaving 16 bases between the germline ends. Per the germline V gene, CDR1 is MRHNA and CDR2 is SNTAGT. The CDR3 runs 15 residues. The CDR3 region has the DNA TGTGCCAGCAGTACGAGCCGGGACAACCACAATGAGCAGTTCTTC. Translating it yields CASSTSRDNHNEQFF.

In its sample, this clonotype was seen a few times. CDR3 protein: CASTLKGVINYGYTF. The CDR3 DNA reads TGTGCCAGCACCCTAAAGGGTGTTATTAACTATGGCTACACCTTC. This rearrangement joins TRBV12-3 or TRBV12-4 to TRBJ1-2; the D is unclear. V lost 7 bases and J lost 1, with 16 bases in between. This CDR3 has 15 amino acids.

The chain has TRBV15 and TRBJ2-1; D call uncertain. V lost 1 base and J lost 3, with 4 bases in between. Germline V gene sequence: CDR1 LNHNV, CDR2 YYDKDF (reference sequence). The CDR3 has 13 residues. The CDR3 here is CATSRVRYNEQFF. The CDR3 DNA reads TGTGCCACCAGCAGAGTCCGCTACAATGAGCAGTTCTTC.

The rearrangement joins TRBV7-8 to TRBJ2-1; TRBD2 agrees at 11 bases. Germline CDR1 reads SGHVS; CDR2 reads FQNEAQ. The ends lost 5 bases at V and 4 bases at J; junction bases unmatched: 10. The CDR3 loop spans 17 amino acids. For the CDR3, the DNA is TGTGCCAGCAGCCCGTCGGCCGGGACTAGCGGATACAATGAGCAGTTCTTC. This encodes CASSPSAGTSGYNEQFF. Drawing the rest from reference TRBV7-8 and TRBJ2-1, the complete variable domain is GAGVSQSPRYKVAKRGQDVALRCDPISGHVSLFWYQQALGQGPEFLTYFQNEAQLDKSGLPSDRFFAERPEGSVSTLKIQRTQQEDSAVYLCASSPSAGTSGYNEQFFGPGTRLTVL.

Concerning this clonotype: This clone may be a read error of a much larger clone one base away. This chain links TRBV7-2 with TRBJ1-4, with 10 bases that match TRBD1. The CDR3 runs 16 residues. CDR1 is SGHTA, CDR2 FQGNSA, per germline. CDR3 protein: CASSLGGTGANERLFF. For the CDR3, the DNA is TGTGCCAGCAGCTTAGGGGGGACAGGGGCTAATGAAAGACTGTTTTTT.

Comment on this clonotype: This may be a read error: a much more frequent sequence differs by one nucleotide. The V gene is TRBV7-6, the J gene TRBJ2-4; D ambiguous. The CDR3 totals 13 residues. Germline V CDR1 and CDR2: SGHVS, FNYEAQ. CDR3 DNA sequence: TGTGCCAGCAGCCAAGGACCAGGAGACATTGAGTACTTC. Translation gives CASSQGPGDIEYF. The whole variable domain, remainder taken from reference TRBV7-6 and TRBJ2-4, is GAGVSQSPRYKVTKRGQDVALRCDPISGHVSLYWYRQALGQGPEFLTYFNYEAQQDKSGLPNDRFSAERPEGSISTLTIQRTEQRDSAMYRCASSQGPGDIEYFGAGTRLSVL.

This clonotype was picked up a small number of times. The rearrangement joins TRBV6-2 or TRBV6-3 to TRBJ2-1, with a tentative D call TRBD1 (5 bases). The CDR3 is made up of 13 amino acids. V lost 2 bases, J lost 5 bases, and 7 bases lay in between. From germline, CDR1 is MNHEY and CDR2 SVGEGT. The CDR3 DNA follows: TGTGCCAGCAGTTACGCAGGGAACAATGAGCAGTTCTTC. It specifies CASSYAGNNEQFF.

This clonotype has a handful of counts. The V and J genes are TRBV12-3 or TRBV12-4 and TRBJ2-1; a weak D match, TRBD1 (6 bases). Trimming removed 5 bases at V and 12 bases at J, with 17 bases between. This CDR3 is 13 amino acids long. CDR3 sequence: CASSPTGGLGQFF. CDR3 in DNA: TGTGCCAGCAGTCCGACAGGTGGGTTGGGGCAGTTCTTC.

The V and J genes are TRBV2 and TRBJ1-1, with D unclear. Trimming took off 8 bases at V and 3 bases at J, with 19 bases between the two ends. Germline lookup yields CDR1 SNHLY and CDR2 FYNNEI. CDR3 length: 15 amino acids. The CDR3 sequence is CASEAWAGRDTEAFF. The CDR3 DNA reads TGTGCCAGCGAAGCCTGGGCGGGAAGGGACACTGAAGCTTTCTTT.

This chain uses TRBV7-3 with TRBJ2-1; 11 nucleotides agree with TRBD2. V dropped 1 base and J dropped 4; count of bases not matched to a gene: 6. The V gene's germline CDR1 is SGHTA and CDR2 FQGTGA. The CDR3 covers 17 residues. The CDR3 spells CASSLRPSGGQYNEQFF. For the CDR3, the DNA is TGTGCCAGCAGCTTAAGGCCTAGCGGGGGGCAATACAATGAGCAGTTCTTC.

Notes on this clonotype: A much more abundant neighbour one base away suggests this may be a read error. J is TRBJ2-3 and V is TRBV7-1, with 13 bases that match TRBD2. TRBV7-1 is reported as an ORF; its role is uncertain. Trimming removed 5 bases from V and 1 base from J; junction bases left unmatched: 12. This CDR3 is built from 19 residues. The CDR3: CASSTSGTSGKFGTDTQYF. CDR3 DNA sequence: TGTGCCAGCAGCACCTCCGGGACTAGCGGGAAGTTTGGCACAGATACGCAGTATTTT.

The rearrangement joins TRBV4-3 to TRBJ2-5, with unresolved D. CDR1 and CDR2 (germline): LGHNA, YSLEER. The CDR3 sequence is 14 residues long. The V end lost 0 bases, the J end lost 5 bases, and 10 bases lay between the germline ends. CDR3 bases: TGCGCCAGCAGCCAAGATAGAGTTGGGGAGACCCAGTACTTC. Its protein product is CASSQDRVGETQYF.